Sequencing of this T cell receptor (beta chain) was carried out in a study of OX40 agonist ivuxolimab in advanced cancers. About the research overall: Patients were given ivuxolimab, an antibody that agonizes OX40 (CD134). Dose-escalation subjects each had hepatocellular carcinoma, melanoma, renal cell or head and neck cancer. Partial responses were observed in three patients, of whom one had hepatocellular carcinoma and two had cutaneous melanoma.

Some clones are missing from TCRdb's copy, which holds only in-frame ones; the method was immunoSEQ multiplex PCR. The sample has some 90,000 clones, under 95% seen once. Whole-study findings and limits: Also showing low normalized T-cell clonal expansion were some of the nonresponders.

Comment on this clone: The antigen remains undetermined.

Germline V gives CDR1 WNHNN, CDR2 SYGVQD (reference sequence). Unmatched junction bases numbered 4, after V lost 3 bases and J lost 6 bases. The CDR3 runs 13 residues. The source of this sequence is an adult with an advanced solid tumor such as melanoma, head and neck, liver or kidney cancer. The sample consisted of CD4+ or CD8+ T cells sorted from blood, taken in a trial of the OX40 agonist ivuxolimab. This sequence joins TRBV10-1 and TRBJ2-7; 8 bases fit TRBD1. DNA for the CDR3: TGCGCCAGCAGTGAAGGACAGGGACTCGAGCAGTACTTC. Translation: CASSEGQGLEQYF.